This entry is about one T cell receptor (beta chain). Its target is unknown. The CDR3 consists of 15 residues. Trimming took off 4 bases at V and 2 bases at J, with 16 bases between the two ends. The germline gives CDR1 SGHKS, CDR2 YYEKEE (reference sequence). This sample stems from a study of OX40 agonist ivuxolimab in advanced cancers. Study-wide findings and caveats: Doses of 0.1 to 3.0 mg/kg were accompanied by clonal expansion of CD4+ and CD8+ blood T cells by week 6.

The repertoire was sequenced with immunoSEQ multiplex PCR; TCRdb's copy has only in-frame clones and lacks some. The table lists 90,000 or so clones, roughly nine tenths of them singletons, with 1.1% in the top ten. This sample comprised CD4+ or CD8+ T cells sorted from blood, obtained in a trial of the OX40 agonist ivuxolimab. This TCR derives from an adult with an advanced solid tumor such as melanoma, head and neck, liver or kidney cancer. The rearrangement uses TRBV5-5 and TRBJ2-7; D gene uncertain. CDR3 amino acids: CASSVLSRSPYEQYF. CDR3 coding DNA: TGTGCCAGCAGCGTATTATCCAGGTCTCCCTACGAGCAGTACTTC. Full variable domain (outside the CDR3, taken from reference TRBV5-5 and TRBJ2-7): DAGVTQSPTHLIKTRGQQVTLRCSPISGHKSVSWYQQVLGQGPQFIFQYYEKEERGRGNFPDRFSARQFPNYSSELNVNALLLGDSALYLCASSVLSRSPYEQYFGPGTRLTVT.